Shown below are 2 T cell receptor beta chains from a single sample sequenced in a study of control samples from healthy donors and cancer patients. The assay was immunoSEQ multiplex PCR, and TCRdb's table has in-frame clones only and misses some. The sample lists some 74,000 clones, approximately 94% occurring once. Sequenced input: blood. These receptors were obtained from a woman in her 30s in good health.

The chain couples TRBV5-1 to TRBJ1-4; D gene unclear. V was shortened by 4 bases and J by 0 bases, with 13 bases between the two germline ends. The CDR3 sequence is 16 residues long. The germline CDR1 and CDR2 sequences are SGHRS and YFSETQ. The DNA of the CDR3 is TGCGCCAGCAGCGCCGGCCGCCGGACAACTAATGAAAAACTGTTTTTT. Protein product: CASSAGRRTTNEKLFF.

The CDR3 loop is CASSEGVGTTEAFF. Written as DNA, the CDR3 is TGTGCCAGCAGTGAAGGAGTCGGGACTACTGAAGCTTTCTTT. The chain joins TRBV6-1 to TRBJ1-1, with D possibly TRBD1 on 5 matching bases. V was trimmed by 1 base and J by 5 bases, leaving 11 bases between them. CDR1 is MNHNS, CDR2 SASEGT, per germline. CDR3 length: 14 residues.